Listed below are T cell receptor beta chains from one sample, sequenced in a study of control samples from healthy donors and cancer patients. Clones were read by immunoSEQ multiplex PCR, and TCRdb kept only the in-frame ones, dropping some. The data hold some 140,000 clones, with about 88% observed a single time. The specimen was blood. The receptors were gathered from a young woman in good health. CDR3s include the opening cysteine and the closing phenylalanine or tryptophan. The D gene is left open where the match is weak. Not all rows give a size; the values are once, few, many and, for expanded clones, a class.

>TRBJ2-7|TRBV6-5|.|.
TGTGCCAGCAGTTACTCAACGGGAGTCTACGAGCAGTACTTC
CASSYSTGVYEQYF
>TRBJ1-1|TRBV18|.|TRBD1
TGTGCCAGCTCACCATCGACAGGGGGCGGGACTGAAGCTTTCTTT
CASSPSTGGGTEAFF
>TRBJ1-5|TRBV19|.|.
TGTGCCAGTAGTTGGGGGCGAGATCAGCCCCAGCATTTT
CASSWGRDQPQHF
>TRBJ2-7|TRBV6-2/TRBV6-3|.|TRBD2
TGTGCCAGCAGCCTCGGACTAGCGGGGTCCTACGAGCAGTACTTC
CASSLGLAGSYEQYF
>TRBJ2-1|TRBV4-1|.|.
TGCGCCAGCAGCAGCGCCCCGGGACACACTTACAATGAGCAGTTCTTC
CASSSAPGHTYNEQFF
>TRBJ2-2|TRBV12-5|.|TRBD1
TGTGCTAGTGGTTGGAACCGGGACAGGGTCCCCACCGGGGAGCTGTTTTTT
CASGWNRDRVPTGELFF
>TRBJ2-7|TRBV5-1|.|TRBD2
TGCGCCAGCAGCTTGTGGTTCCCTCGGGACGGAAGCGGGAGCGTTTACGAGCAGTACTTC
CASSLWFPRDGSGSVYEQYF
>TRBJ1-1|TRBV3-1/TRBV3-2|.|.
TGTGCCAGCAGCCCAAACGAGGGATTGGCTTTCTTT
CASSPNEGLAFF
>TRBJ2-1|TRBV11-2|.|.
TGTGCCAGCAGCCGCCCAATAAATGCGGCCTACAATGAGCAGTTCTTC
CASSRPINAAYNEQFF
>TRBJ1-5|TRBV2|few|.
TGTGCCAGCAGTGAAGCCGCCAGGAGCAATCAGCCCCAGCATTTT
CASSEAARSNQPQHF
>TRBJ2-7|TRBV19|.|.
TGTGCCAGTAGCCCTACGGGCGGGGTTCTAAGGTACGAGCAGTACTTC
CASSPTGGVLRYEQYF
>TRBJ2-4|TRBV29-1|once|.
TGCAGCGTTGTACGGGGGAACATTCAGTACTTC
CSVVRGNIQYF
>TRBJ1-5|TRBV19|.|TRBD1
TGTGCCAGTAGTGCCTTTACAGGGGGGGATCAGCCCCAGCATTTT
CASSAFTGGDQPQHF
>TRBJ1-5|TRBV25-1|.|.
TGTGCCAGCAGTGGGGATTTTGGGGCGAGCAATCAGCCCCAGCATTTT
CASSGDFGASNQPQHF
>TRBJ2-7|TRBV18|once|TRBD2
TGTGCCAGCTCACTAGCGGGGCCGGGGTACGAGCAGTACTTC
CASSLAGPGYEQYF
>TRBJ2-1|TRBV4-1|.|TRBD2
TGCGCCAGCAGCCAGGGAGGATCCGGGAGGGGGGGGCAGTTCTTC
CASSQGGSGRGGQFF
>TRBJ2-1|TRBV18|.|.
TGTGCCAGCTCACCGGGACGCCTCTCCTACAATGAGCAGTTCTTC
CASSPGRLSYNEQFF
>TRBJ2-7|TRBV6-2/TRBV6-3|many|TRBD1
TGTGCCAGCAGTTCCCGGTGGACAGGGGGCTACGAGCAGTACTTC
CASSSRWTGGYEQYF
>TRBJ2-3|TRBV6-1|.|TRBD2
TGTGCCAGCAGTGAAGTAGCGGGAGGCCTAAATACGCAGTATTTT
CASSEVAGGLNTQYF
>TRBJ2-7|TRBV3-1/TRBV3-2|once|TRBD2
TGTGCCAGCAGCCAAGGGTTGGGGGGGGCCTACGAGCAGTACTTC
CASSQGLGGAYEQYF
>TRBJ1-1|TRBV6-5|.|.
TGTGCCAGCAGTTACTCGGTGAGGGCAAGGAACACTGAAGCTTTCTTT
CASSYSVRARNTEAFF
>TRBJ1-4|TRBV6-5|.|.
TGTGCCAGCAGCTCCCTCGGGACAACTAATGAAAAACTGTTTTTT
CASSSLGTTNEKLFF
>TRBJ2-3|TRBV18|.|TRBD2
TGTGCCAGCTCACCATACTCTAGCGGGAGTGGGGATACGCAGTATTTT
CASSPYSSGSGDTQYF
>TRBJ1-6|TRBV6-5|.|.
TGTGCCAGCTCGTGGGGGGAAGTCCGTACACCCCTCCACTTT
CASSWGEVRTPLHF
>TRBJ2-3|TRBV24-1|.|TRBD2
TGTGCCACCAGTGACCCCGGGACTAGCGGGACAGATACGCAGTATTTT
CATSDPGTSGTDTQYF
>TRBJ2-7|TRBV24-1|.|TRBD2
TGTGCCACCAGGAGTAGCGGGAGCAGCGAGCAGTACTTC
CATRSSGSSEQYF
>TRBJ2-5|TRBV9|.|.
TGTGCCAGCAGCGCCACTACTAGGAGAGAGACCCAGTACTTC
CASSATTRRETQYF
>TRBJ2-1|TRBV28|.|TRBD2
TGTGCCAGCAGGGGGACTAGCGGAGTTAGGGGCTTCAATGAGCAGTTCTTC
CASRGTSGVRGFNEQFF
>TRBJ1-2|TRBV5-1|.|TRBD1
TGCGCCAGCAGCTCTCGGACAGGGAAGGACTATGGCTACACCTTC
CASSSRTGKDYGYTF
>TRBJ2-7|TRBV5-5|.|.
TGTGCCAGCAGCCTCCGGGAGACCTACGAGCAGTACTTC
CASSLRETYEQYF